This T cell receptor (beta chain) was sequenced for a study of T cells in localized non-small cell lung cancer. The study's findings and limits: Heterogeneity remains possible because sequencing was limited to only one tumor region.

About this clone itself: Antigen: not known.

Only in-frame clones appear in the TCRdb table, and some are missing; sequencing was by immunoSEQ multiplex PCR. The table shows 43,000 or so clones, with roughly 90% occurring only once. Per the germline V gene, CDR1 is MNHEY and CDR2 is SVGAGI. Trimming at V came to 4 bases and at J to 6 bases, leaving 6 bases not matched to a gene. This CDR3 comprises 14 residues. The source is a woman aged 40-75 years with stage II lung adenocarcinoma. The chain employs TRBV6-5 and TRBJ2-1; 7 bases align to TRBD1. The sample consisted of PBMCs, taken before any cancer treatment. This CDR3 is CASSFRGPGNEQFF. CDR3 sequence (DNA): TGTGCCAGCAGTTTTAGGGGGCCGGGCAATGAGCAGTTCTTC.